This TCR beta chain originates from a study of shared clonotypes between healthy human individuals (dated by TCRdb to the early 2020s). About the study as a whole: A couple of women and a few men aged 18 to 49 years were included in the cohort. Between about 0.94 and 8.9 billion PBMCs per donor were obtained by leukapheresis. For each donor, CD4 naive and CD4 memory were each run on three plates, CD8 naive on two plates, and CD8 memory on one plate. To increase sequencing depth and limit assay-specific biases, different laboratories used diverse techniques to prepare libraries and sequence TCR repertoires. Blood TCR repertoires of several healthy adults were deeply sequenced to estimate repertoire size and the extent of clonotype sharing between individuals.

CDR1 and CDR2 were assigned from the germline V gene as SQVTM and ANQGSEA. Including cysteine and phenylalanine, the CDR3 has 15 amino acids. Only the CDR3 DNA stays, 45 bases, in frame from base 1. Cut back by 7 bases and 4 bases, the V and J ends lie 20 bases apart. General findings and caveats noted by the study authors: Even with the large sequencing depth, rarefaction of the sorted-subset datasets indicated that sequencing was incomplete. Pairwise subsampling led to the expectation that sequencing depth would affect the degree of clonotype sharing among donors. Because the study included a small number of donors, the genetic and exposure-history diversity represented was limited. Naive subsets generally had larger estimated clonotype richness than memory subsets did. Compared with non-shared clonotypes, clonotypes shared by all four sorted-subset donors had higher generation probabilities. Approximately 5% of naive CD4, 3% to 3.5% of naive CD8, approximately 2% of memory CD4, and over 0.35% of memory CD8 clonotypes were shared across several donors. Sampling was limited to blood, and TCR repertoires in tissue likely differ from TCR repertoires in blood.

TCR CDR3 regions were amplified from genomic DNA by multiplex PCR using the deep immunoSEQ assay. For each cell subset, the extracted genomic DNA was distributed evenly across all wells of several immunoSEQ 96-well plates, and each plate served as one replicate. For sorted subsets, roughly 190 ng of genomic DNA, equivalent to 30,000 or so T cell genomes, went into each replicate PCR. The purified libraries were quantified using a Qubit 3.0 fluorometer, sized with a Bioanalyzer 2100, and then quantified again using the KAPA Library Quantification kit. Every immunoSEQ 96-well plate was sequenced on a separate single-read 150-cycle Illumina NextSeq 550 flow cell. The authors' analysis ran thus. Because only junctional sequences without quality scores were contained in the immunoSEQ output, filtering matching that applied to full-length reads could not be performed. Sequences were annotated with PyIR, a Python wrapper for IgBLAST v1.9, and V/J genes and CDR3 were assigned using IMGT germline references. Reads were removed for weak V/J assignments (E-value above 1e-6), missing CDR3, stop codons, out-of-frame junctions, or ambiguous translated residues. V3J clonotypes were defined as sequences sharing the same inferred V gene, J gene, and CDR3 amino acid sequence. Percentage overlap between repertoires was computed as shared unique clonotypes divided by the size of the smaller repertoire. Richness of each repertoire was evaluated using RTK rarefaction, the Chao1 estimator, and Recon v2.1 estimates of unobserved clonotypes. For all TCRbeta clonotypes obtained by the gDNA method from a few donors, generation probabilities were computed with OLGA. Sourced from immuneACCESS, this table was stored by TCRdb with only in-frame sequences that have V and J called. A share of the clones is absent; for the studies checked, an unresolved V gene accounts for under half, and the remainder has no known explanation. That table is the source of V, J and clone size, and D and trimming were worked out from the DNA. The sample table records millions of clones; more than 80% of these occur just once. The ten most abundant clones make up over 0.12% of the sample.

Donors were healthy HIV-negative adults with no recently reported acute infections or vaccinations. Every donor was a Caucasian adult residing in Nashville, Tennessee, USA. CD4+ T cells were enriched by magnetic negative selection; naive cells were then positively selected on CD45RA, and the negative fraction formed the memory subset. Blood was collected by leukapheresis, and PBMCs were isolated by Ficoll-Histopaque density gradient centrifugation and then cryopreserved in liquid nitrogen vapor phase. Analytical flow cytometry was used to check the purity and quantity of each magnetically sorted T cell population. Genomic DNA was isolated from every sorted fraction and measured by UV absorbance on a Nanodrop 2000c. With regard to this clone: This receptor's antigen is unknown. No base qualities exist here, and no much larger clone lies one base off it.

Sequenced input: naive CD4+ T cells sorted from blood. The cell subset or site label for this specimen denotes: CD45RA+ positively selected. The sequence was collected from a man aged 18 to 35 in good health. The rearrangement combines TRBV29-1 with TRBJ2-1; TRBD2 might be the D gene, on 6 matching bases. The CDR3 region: CSAPRDGSRYNEQFF. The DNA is TGCAGCGCCCCCCGGGACGGGAGCCGATACAATGAGCAGTTCTTC.